These 5 T cell receptor beta chains came from one sample sequenced in a study of graft-versus-host responses after intestinal transplantation (dated by TCRdb to about 2021). Per the publication, the time point label means: cells obtained before transplantation from donor or recipient. The antigens of these receptors remain unknown. The method was the immunoSEQ multiplex PCR assay. TCRdb re-hosts the immuneACCESS table, in-frame sequences only. Its copies lack some clones; in the studies checked, an unresolved V gene accounts for under half of them, and the cause for the rest is not known. Within this sample are roughly 81,000 clones, with roughly 85% of them counted one time only. Jointly, the top ten make up around 0.83% of the sample. The material was unstimulated CD4+ T cells sorted from spleen or lymph node cells, obtained before intestinal transplant. These receptors were taken from a human donor who received an intestinal transplant.

In its sample, this clone was seen once. The rearrangement links TRBV5-6 to TRBJ2-1; 7 bases line up with TRBD1. CDR1 SGHDT and CDR2 YYEEEE come from the germline V gene. Trimming at V came to 2 bases and at J to 6 bases, leaving 8 bases not matched to a gene. This CDR3 is built from 15 residues. The CDR3 nucleotides are TGTGCCAGCAGCTTAGGACAGGTTCGAGCCAATGAGCAGTTCTTC. This codes for CASSLGQVRANEQFF.

V and J are TRBV5-6 and TRBJ2-1; D perhaps matches TRBD1 (5 bases). The V gene's germline CDR1 is SGHDT and CDR2 YYEEEE. V was clipped by 4 bases and J by 9 bases, with 14 bases between them. This CDR3 comprises 13 residues. CDR3 in amino acids: CASSPRGVREQFF. As DNA, the CDR3 is TGTGCCAGCAGCCCAAGGGGTGTGCGTGAGCAGTTCTTC.

This clone was detected only once. The chain employs TRBV4-2 and TRBJ2-7; TRBD1 matches at 8 bases. Germline CDR1 is LGHNA and CDR2 is YNFKEQ. Trimming removed 0 bases from V and 5 bases from J; junction bases left unmatched: 12. The CDR3 sequence is 17 residues long. The CDR3 nucleotides are TGTGCCAGCAGCCAAGATGGGTGGGGCAGGGGGCCGAACGAGCAGTACTTC. This translates into CASSQDGWGRGPNEQYF.

CDR3 sequence reads: CASSGDIGDYQETQYF. CDR3 coding DNA: TGTGCCAGCAGCGGGGATATAGGGGACTACCAAGAGACCCAGTACTTC. This rearrangement joins TRBV9 to TRBJ2-5, with D possibly matching TRBD2 (6 bases). There are 16 residues in the CDR3. The ends were cut back, 3 bases at V and 0 bases at J, with 15 bases in the middle. The germline V gene has CDR1 SGDLS and CDR2 YYNGEE.

This chain connects TRBV5-4 to TRBJ2-5; 9 bases fit TRBD1. The CDR3 has 14 amino acids. J lost 3 bases, V lost 3 bases, and 3 bases had no gene match. Germline V gene data show CDR1 as SGHNT and CDR2 as YYREEE (reference sequence). The CDR3 is CASSSRTGEETQYF. The CDR3 DNA follows: TGTGCCAGCAGCTCCCGGACAGGGGAAGAGACCCAGTACTTC.